These 32 T cell receptor beta chains came from one sample sequenced in a study of PD-L1 blockade in urothelial cancer. Data came from immunoSEQ multiplex PCR; TCRdb stores just in-frame clones and leaves some out. The table records tens of thousands of clones, almost 90% of them present only once. Time point denoted: pretreatment peripheral blood. Sequences were derived from PBMCs, sampled around atezolizumab (anti-PD-L1) treatment. All receptors derive from a man in his sixties with urothelial cancer.

The chain couples TRBV28 to TRBJ2-7; 9 nucleotides agree with TRBD1. V was pared by 3 bases and J by 0 bases, with 0 bases of the junction left unmatched. This CDR3 comprises 14 residues. In germline, CDR1 is MDHEN, CDR2 SYDVKM. The CDR3 sequence: CASSLTGGSYEQYF. The CDR3 coding sequence is TGTGCCAGCAGTTTGACAGGGGGCTCCTACGAGCAGTACTTC.

The chain is built from TRBV27 and TRBJ2-7; 10 bases fit TRBD1. Looked up from germline, CDR1 is MNHEY and CDR2 is SMNVEV (reference sequence). V gave up 3 bases and J gave up 4 bases; unmatched junction bases: 6. The length of the CDR3 is 15 residues. The CDR3 reads CASSFEGQGLYEQYF. DNA of the CDR3: TGTGCCAGCAGTTTTGAGGGACAGGGGTTATACGAGCAGTACTTC.

As DNA, the CDR3 is TGTGCCAGCAGCGTAGGGACAGGGCGAGAGACCCAGTACTTC. Protein product: CASSVGTGRETQYF. This chain uses TRBV9 with TRBJ2-5; 8 bases agree with TRBD1. The germline CDR1 and CDR2 sequences are SGDLS and YYNGEE. V shed 0 bases and J 4 bases; nucleotides not matched to a gene: 2. This CDR3 contains 14 residues.

The chain uses TRBV6-5 and TRBJ1-2; 8 bases line up with TRBD1. With 6 bases clipped from V and 7 bases from J, the junction kept 7 bases outside the gene matches. The germline CDR1 and CDR2 sequences are MNHEY and SVGAGI. CDR3 length equals 13 residues. In DNA form, the CDR3 reads TGTGCCAGCAGCCTTCAGGGGGCTGTTGGCTACACCTTC. Amino acids: CASSLQGAVGYTF.

The chain carries TRBV4-2 and TRBJ2-3, with D unclear. Germline V gene sequence: CDR1 LGHNA, CDR2 YNFKEQ. The CDR3 contains 15 residues. The ends were cut back, 0 bases at V and 2 bases at J, with 9 bases in the middle. CDR3 nucleotides: TGTGCCAGCAGCCAAGATACCGGGTCCACAGATACGCAGTATTTT. Its protein is CASSQDTGSTDTQYF.

The chain recombines TRBV18 with TRBJ1-5, with D unresolved. This CDR3 comprises 13 residues. Germline lookup yields CDR1 KGHSH and CDR2 LQKENI. Trimming pared 4 bases from V and 5 bases from J, leaving 9 bases between. The CDR3 bases are TGTGCCAGCTCACAACTAAGAGATCAGCCCCAGCATTTT. Protein product: CASSQLRDQPQHF. Supplemented by reference TRBV18 and TRBJ1-5, the full variable domain reads NAGVMQNPRHLVRRRGQEARLRCSPMKGHSHVYWYRQLPEEGLKFMVYLQKENIIDESGMPKERFSAEFPKEGPSILRIQQVVRGDSAAYFCASSQLRDQPQHFGDGTRLSIL.

The gene calls are TRBV19 and TRBJ1-2, with a tentative D call TRBD1 (6 bases). The CDR3 loop spans 14 amino acids. Trimming took 3 bases from V and 4 from J, leaving 12 bases between them. Per the germline V gene, CDR1 is LNHDA and CDR2 is SQIVND (reference sequence). The CDR3 here is CASSISQGTYGYTF. The DNA of the CDR3 is TGTGCCAGTAGTATTTCGCAGGGGACCTATGGCTACACCTTC. Drawing the rest from reference TRBV19 and TRBJ1-2, the complete variable domain is DGGITQSPKYLFRKEGQNVTLSCEQNLNHDAMYWYRQDPGQGLRLIYYSQIVNDFQKGDIAEGYSVSREKKESFPLTVTSAQKNPTAFYLCASSISQGTYGYTFGSGTRLTVV.

V gene TRBV6-1 combines with J gene TRBJ2-7, with 13 bases lining up with TRBD2. The germline V gene encodes CDR1 MNHNS and CDR2 SASEGT. This CDR3 is built from 15 residues. V lost 11 bases and J lost 2; bases outside the gene matches: 9. The CDR3 is CAVWTSGGSTYEQYF. The CDR3 DNA follows: TGTGCCGTCTGGACTAGCGGGGGTTCAACCTACGAGCAGTACTTC.

The gene calls are TRBV29-1 and TRBJ2-5; 7 positions match TRBD1. In germline, CDR1 is SQVTM, CDR2 ANQGSEA. There are 14 residues in the CDR3. The V segment lost 6 bases and the J segment 5 bases; nucleotides outside the gene matches: 12. As DNA, the CDR3 is TGCAGCGTACGAATGACAGGGCCATTGGAGACCCAGTACTTC. Translating it yields CSVRMTGPLETQYF.

The rearrangement links TRBV19 to TRBJ2-2; 7 bases map to TRBD1. The CDR3 is 15 residues long. The germline V gene has CDR1 LNHDA and CDR2 SQIVND (reference sequence). The V and J ends lost 5 bases and 0 bases, in that order; junction bases with no gene match: 3. This CDR3 is CASSVQGANTGELFF. CDR3 nucleotides: TGTGCCAGTAGTGTCCAGGGGGCGAACACCGGGGAGCTGTTTTTT.

The chain recombines TRBV5-1 with TRBJ2-5; D is possibly TRBD2 (5 bases). Trimming left V 5 bases short and J 1 base short, with 12 bases between. The V gene's germline CDR1 is SGHRS and CDR2 YFSETQ. The CDR3 runs 14 residues. The CDR3 region is CASSEGGSQETQYF. CDR3 DNA sequence: TGCGCCAGCAGTGAGGGTGGCAGCCAAGAGACCCAGTACTTC.

J is TRBJ2-3 and V is TRBV4-3; D call uncertain. This CDR3 region has 15 residues. With 4 bases removed from V and 3 bases from J, the gap between germline ends came to 14 bases. Germline V gives CDR1 LGHNA, CDR2 YSLEER. The CDR3 loop is CASSRIRVETDTQYF. CDR3 DNA: TGCGCCAGCAGCCGAATCCGGGTCGAAACAGATACGCAGTATTTT.

The chain couples TRBV2 to TRBJ2-7; D possibly corresponds to TRBD1 (5 bases). Germline V gives CDR1 SNHLY, CDR2 FYNNEI. V was pared by 5 bases and J by 2 bases, with 10 bases between. This CDR3 region has 13 residues. The CDR3 region is CASSKTDTYEQYF. CDR3 bases: TGTGCCAGCAGTAAGACAGATACCTACGAGCAGTACTTC.

The chain couples TRBV7-6 to TRBJ1-4; 9 bases map to TRBD1. In germline, CDR1 is SGHVS, CDR2 FNYEAQ. The CDR3 runs 13 residues. Losses at the gene ends were 5 bases for V and 11 bases for J; bases not matched to a gene: 6. The chain's CDR3 is CASSRTGEQKLFF. For the CDR3, the DNA is TGTGCCAGCAGCCGGACAGGGGAACAGAAACTGTTTTTT.

This clone has just one count. This chain connects TRBV11-1 to TRBJ1-1; D is unclear. This CDR3 comprises 13 residues. V lost 0 bases to trimming and J lost 1 base, with 3 bases between them. The germline V gene encodes CDR1 SGHAT and CDR2 FQDESV (reference sequence). CDR3 in DNA: TGTGCCAGCAGCTTAGCCCAGAACACTGAAGCTTTCTTT. It specifies CASSLAQNTEAFF.

This chain uses TRBV30 with TRBJ1-2, with 8 nucleotides matching TRBD1. The CDR3 sequence is 13 residues long. The V gene's germline CDR1 is GTSNPN and CDR2 SVGIG (reference sequence). The V gene end was trimmed by 2 bases and the J gene end by 8 bases; junction bases not matched to a gene: 7. CDR3 residues: CAWSRQGAEGYTF. The CDR3 DNA sequence: TGTGCCTGGAGTCGTCAGGGGGCTGAAGGCTACACCTTC.

This clone was counted once. The chain is built from TRBV4-1 and TRBJ2-3, with 7 bases aligning to TRBD2. Unmatched junction bases numbered 8, after V lost 4 bases and J lost 4 bases. Germline V gene sequence: CDR1 MGHRA, CDR2 YSYEKL. The CDR3 extends over 15 amino acids. Here the CDR3 reads CASSPRAGDPDTQYF. In DNA form, the CDR3 reads TGCGCCAGCAGCCCACGGGCGGGGGACCCAGATACGCAGTATTTT.

V is TRBV27 and J is TRBJ1-1, with D tentatively TRBD1 (5 bases). Germline V gene data show CDR1 as MNHEY and CDR2 as SMNVEV (reference sequence). V lost 2 bases to trimming and J lost 2 bases, with 12 bases between them. The CDR3 length is 15 residues. CDR3 nucleotides: TGTGCCAGCAGTTTAGGGGGAGGGCTCAACACTGAAGCTTTCTTT. As protein: CASSLGGGLNTEAFF.

The chain is built from TRBV13 and TRBJ2-3; D possibly corresponds to TRBD2 (7 bases). This CDR3 comprises 16 residues. V dropped 5 bases and J dropped 3 bases, with 18 bases sitting between them. The V gene's germline CDR1 is PRHDT and CDR2 FYEKMQ (reference sequence). The CDR3, as DNA: TGTGCCAGCAGCCTCCTAAGGGGGGGGCCAACAGATACGCAGTATTTT. Its translation: CASSLLRGGPTDTQYF.

CDR3 sequence (DNA): TGTGCCAGCAGCTTGGGGGGCTCAGGCTCCTACGAGCAGTACTTC. Its translation is CASSLGGSGSYEQYF. This rearrangement joins TRBV5-5 to TRBJ2-7, with D possibly TRBD1 on 5 matching bases. CDR3 size: 15 residues. Trimming cost V 0 bases and J 0 bases, with 10 bases left between them. The germline CDR1 and CDR2 sequences are SGHKS and YYEKEE (reference sequence). The entire variable domain, with the rest obtained from reference TRBV5-5 and TRBJ2-7, is as follows: DAGVTQSPTHLIKTRGQQVTLRCSPISGHKSVSWYQQVLGQGPQFIFQYYEKEERGRGNFPDRFSARQFPNYSSELNVNALLLGDSALYLCASSLGGSGSYEQYFGPGTRLTVT.

The rearrangement uses TRBV7-9 and TRBJ1-2; 10 bases align to TRBD1. Germline CDR1 SEHNR, CDR2 FQNEAQ (reference sequence). Unmatched junction bases numbered 4, after V lost 6 bases and J lost 3 bases. CDR3 length: 14 residues. CDR3 in amino acids: CASRPGTGDYGYTF. CDR3 bases: TGTGCCAGCAGGCCCGGGACAGGGGACTATGGCTACACCTTC.

The V call is TRBV9, the J call TRBJ2-5, with TRBD2 matching over 15 bases. Germline V gene sequence: CDR1 SGDLS, CDR2 YYNGEE. The V gene end was trimmed by 1 base and the J gene end by 4 bases; junction bases not matched to a gene: 2. The CDR3 totals 16 residues. CDR3 nucleotide sequence: TGTGCCAGCAGCGTACGGGGACTAGCGGGGGGAGAGACCCAGTACTTC. It is translated as CASSVRGLAGGETQYF.

A word on this clone: Other DNA sequences in this sample translate to the same CDR3. This sequence joins TRBV7-2 and TRBJ2-5, with D maybe TRBD2 (5 bases). CDR1 is SGHTA and CDR2 is FQGNSA in the germline V gene. This CDR3 contains 12 residues. Trimming stripped 0 bases from V and 7 bases from J, with 6 bases between. In DNA form, the CDR3 reads TGTGCCAGCAGCTTAGCGGCGGGGACCCAGTACTTC. Translated: CASSLAAGTQYF.

The chain combines TRBV4-3 with TRBJ2-1; 8 bases agree with TRBD1. The CDR3 is made up of 15 amino acids. Germline V gives CDR1 LGHNA, CDR2 YSLEER. After removal of 2 bases from V and 2 bases from J, the junction contained 2 bases not matched to a gene. The CDR3 reads CASSQNRGAYNEQFF. In DNA form, the CDR3 reads TGCGCCAGCAGCCAAAACAGGGGGGCCTACAATGAGCAGTTCTTC.

The chain joins TRBV19 to TRBJ2-1, with D maybe TRBD2 (6 bases). Trimming shortened V by 3 bases and J by 7 bases, and 19 bases separated the two germline ends. This CDR3 has 16 amino acids. Per germline, CDR1 LNHDA and CDR2 SQIVND (reference sequence). The CDR3 coding sequence is TGTGCCAGTAGTATCCAGACTCGCGGGATTGGGAATGAGCAGTTCTTC. Protein: CASSIQTRGIGNEQFF.

The chain employs TRBV4-3 and TRBJ2-3; weak D call: TRBD2 (6 bases). CDR1 and CDR2 (germline): LGHNA, YSLEER. The length of the CDR3 is 16 residues. V gave up 5 bases and J gave up 4 bases, with 19 bases separating them. In DNA, the CDR3 is TGCGCCAGCAGCTCCACGGTGGCGGGGTGGGCAGATACGCAGTATTTT. It translates to CASSSTVAGWADTQYF.

This chain joins TRBV4-1 and TRBJ1-4; the match to TRBD1 covers 8 bases. Germline lookup yields CDR1 MGHRA and CDR2 YSYEKL. V dropped 4 bases and J dropped 8; count of bases not matched to a gene: 12. The CDR3 has 16 residues. The CDR3 DNA follows: TGCGCCAGCAGCCCAGACGGACAGGGCGGAGGAGAAAAACTGTTTTTT. As protein: CASSPDGQGGGEKLFF.

The V gene is TRBV2, the J gene TRBJ2-5, with no clear D. V shed 8 bases and J shed 0 bases, with 10 bases lying between them. The germline CDR1 and CDR2 sequences are SNHLY and FYNNEI. The CDR3 extends over 13 amino acids. DNA of the CDR3: TGTGCCAGCTCCCGAGCATACCAAGAGACCCAGTACTTC. Translation: CASSRAYQETQYF.

A single count supports this clone. The rearrangement uses TRBV5-4 and TRBJ2-3; no clear D gene. This CDR3 spans 15 amino acids. From germline, CDR1 is SGHNT and CDR2 YYREEE (reference sequence). V was trimmed by 0 bases and J by 4 bases, leaving 12 bases between them. The CDR3 protein is CASSLAQVKPDTQYF. CDR3 nucleotides: TGTGCCAGCAGCTTGGCCCAGGTAAAGCCAGATACGCAGTATTTT. Full variable domain (remainder filled in from reference TRBV5-4 and TRBJ2-3): ETGVTQSPTHLIKTRGQQVTLRCSSQSGHNTVSWYQQALGQGPQFIFQYYREEENGRGNFPPRFSGLQFPNYSSELNVNALELDDSALYLCASSLAQVKPDTQYFGPGTRLTVL.

This clone was observed a handful of times. The chain employs TRBV5-1 and TRBJ2-2; possible D gene TRBD1, 5 bases. The CDR3 extends over 15 amino acids. Between the trimmed V and J ends, which lost 2 bases and 7 bases, there was a span of 15 bases. The germline gives CDR1 SGHRS, CDR2 YFSETQ. CDR3 residues: CASSFRDSGRGELFF. Written as DNA, the CDR3 is TGCGCCAGCAGCTTCAGGGATTCTGGTCGCGGGGAGCTGTTTTTT.

DNA of the CDR3: TGTGCCAGCAGCCAATCGGACACCTCGCGAAACACCATATATTTT. This sequence encodes CASSQSDTSRNTIYF. The chain employs TRBV4-2 and TRBJ1-3; tentative D call: TRBD1 (5 bases). V was trimmed by 2 bases and J by 5 bases, leaving 13 bases between them. This CDR3 is built from 15 residues. The V gene's germline CDR1 is LGHNA and CDR2 YNFKEQ.

The chain couples TRBV5-6 to TRBJ1-1; D is unclear. CDR3 length equals 15 residues. V was shortened by 0 bases and J by 1 base, with 10 bases between the two germline ends. Germline CDR1 SGHDT, CDR2 YYEEEE. The CDR3 here is CASSLGYGENTEAFF. The CDR3 region has the DNA TGTGCCAGCAGCTTGGGTTACGGGGAGAACACTGAAGCTTTCTTT.